The table lists the clone carrying this T cell receptor (beta chain) with a few counts. What it recognizes is unknown. This CDR3 spans 15 amino acids. Trimming took off 4 bases at V and 7 bases at J, with 15 bases between the two ends. Germline CDR1 SGHKS, CDR2 YYEKEE (reference sequence). The sample belongs to a study of post-analysis software for immune sequencing data. The overall study: In terms of disease course, relapsing-remitting, secondary progressive and progressive-relapsing multiple sclerosis were included.

General study results and limits: Comparison of patients with controls showed five TRBV segments more frequent in patients, TRBV5-6, TRBV5-1 and TRBV20-1 among them. Controls significantly exceeded multiple sclerosis patients in normalized Chao1 diversity.

cDNA libraries of TCR beta carried unique molecular identifiers. There were 1 to 10 million T cells, and roughly 0.5 million cDNA molecules came from them. TCRdb reprocessed the PCR reads via MiXCR and lists one record per CDR3 protein. There are hundreds of thousands of distinct CDR3 sequences in the sample; about 40% occur only once, and under 2% lies in the top ten. Sequenced sample: blood. The chain uses TRBV5-5 and TRBJ1-6; TRBD1 might be the D (6 bases). The sequence was collected from a girl between 5 and 17 years old with multiple sclerosis. The CDR3 spells CASSNTGSWNSPLHF. The DNA of the CDR3 is TGTGCCAGCAGCAACACAGGGTCGTGGAATTCACCCCTCCACTTT.